This passage covers 14 T cell receptor beta chains from one sample sequenced in a study of cytomegalovirus exposure and HLA in healthy donors. Primers for the PCR totalled 60 Vbeta and 13 Jbeta. TCRdb keeps only in-frame clones here, not all; method: immunoSEQ multiplex PCR. The sample includes some 77,000 clones, more than 75% of them seen just once. The specimen sequenced was PBMCs. The receptors were gathered from a woman aged 50 to 60 in good health and CMV-seropositive.

Comment on this clone: The sample holds other DNA sequences that translate to the same CDR3. The chain has TRBV6-5 and TRBJ1-3; the D is unclear. Germline V gives CDR1 MNHEY, CDR2 SVGAGI. Trimming pared 5 bases from V and 1 base from J, leaving 9 bases between. The CDR3 runs to 14 residues. The CDR3 sequence: CASSPRRSGNTIYF. CDR3 bases: TGTGCCAGCAGTCCTCGCCGGTCTGGAAACACCATATATTTT.

The genes are TRBV15 and TRBJ2-1, with TRBD2 matching over 10 bases. The V gene's germline CDR1 is LNHNV and CDR2 YYDKDF (reference sequence). Trimming took 2 bases from V and 7 from J; bases not matched to a gene: 5. The CDR3 is made up of 15 amino acids. Here the CDR3 reads CATSRSGRARNEQFF. CDR3 bases: TGTGCCACCAGCAGAAGCGGGAGGGCCAGGAATGAGCAGTTCTTC.

The CDR3 bases are TGTGCCAGCAGCCTATCTAGCGGGGGGACAACAGATACGCAGTATTTT. Encoded protein: CASSLSSGGTTDTQYF. V is TRBV7-6 and J is TRBJ2-3; TRBD2 matches at 11 bases. The CDR3 runs 16 residues. The ends lost 5 bases at V and 3 bases at J; junction bases unmatched: 7. The germline CDR1 and CDR2 sequences are SGHVS and FNYEAQ.

This clone has a handful of counts. The chain links TRBV18 to TRBJ1-1, with D unclear. The V end was cut by 2 bases, the J end by 4 bases, with 11 bases between. Germline assignment: CDR1 KGHSH and CDR2 LQKENI. The CDR3 has 14 residues. CDR3 DNA: TGTGCCAGCTCACCATTGTCCGGTCCCACTGAAGCTTTCTTT. This encodes CASSPLSGPTEAFF.

The chain joins TRBV6-5 to TRBJ2-4, with 12 nucleotides matching TRBD2. This CDR3 region has 16 residues. V was pared by 2 bases and J by 2 bases, with 1 base of the junction left unmatched. Looked up from germline, CDR1 is MNHEY and CDR2 is SVGAGI. In nucleotides, the CDR3 is TGTGCCAGCAGTTACCTAGCGGGAGGGACCAAAAACATTCAGTACTTC. Amino acids: CASSYLAGGTKNIQYF.

This clone showed up just once. Different DNA sequences within this sample yield the same CDR3. The chain has TRBV9 and TRBJ1-1; TRBD1 aligns across 8 bases. There are 15 residues in the CDR3. V lost 1 base, J lost 2 bases, and 4 bases stayed unmatched. From germline, CDR1 is SGDLS and CDR2 YYNGEE. The CDR3 coding sequence is TGTGCCAGCAGCGTATTGTCAGGGGGCAACACTGAAGCTTTCTTT. Its translation is CASSVLSGGNTEAFF.

CDR3 residues: CASSEHGSSYNEQFF. The CDR3 DNA reads TGTGCCAGCAGTGAACACGGGAGCTCCTACAATGAGCAGTTCTTC. The J gene is TRBJ2-1, the V gene TRBV6-1; D might be TRBD2 (6 bases). CDR3 size: 15 residues. Trimming cost V 2 bases and J 0 bases, with 8 bases left between them. The germline gives CDR1 MNHNS, CDR2 SASEGT.

The gene calls are TRBV9 and TRBJ1-2; unclear D gene. Germline V lookup: CDR1 SGDLS, CDR2 YYNGEE. The CDR3 spans 11 residues. Trimming removed 6 bases from V and 5 bases from J, with 8 bases in between. CDR3 coding DNA: TGTGCCAGCAACTCAAATTATGGCTACACCTTC. Its protein product is CASNSNYGYTF.

The chain uses TRBV27 and TRBJ2-7, with 14 bases fitting TRBD2. The CDR3 covers 14 residues. Germline loops: CDR1 MNHEY, CDR2 SMNVEV (reference sequence). Trimming cost V 8 bases and J 3 bases; bases outside gene matches: 3. CDR3 in amino acids: CASQGLAGVYEQYF. The CDR3 DNA reads TGTGCCAGCCAGGGACTAGCGGGGGTCTACGAGCAGTACTTC.

This clone was picked up a small number of times. The CDR3 nucleotides read TGTGCCAGCAGCTTAGGCGGGAGCTCCTACGAGCAGTACGTC. This sequence encodes CASSLGGSSYEQYV. The rearrangement uses TRBV11-3 and TRBJ2-7; TRBD2 matches 7 bases. CDR1 and CDR2 from the germline V gene are SGHNT and YENEEA. The CDR3 is 14 amino acids. The V gene end was trimmed by 1 base and the J gene end by 0 bases; junction bases not matched to a gene: 0.

The chain combines TRBV30 with TRBJ1-3, with TRBD1 identical over 8 bases. After removal of 7 bases from V and 3 bases from J, the junction contained 2 bases not matched to a gene. The CDR3 length is 12 residues. Germline V gene lookup returns CDR1 GTSNPN and CDR2 SVGIG (reference sequence). The CDR3 reads CAFDRGGNTIYF. Written as DNA, the CDR3 is TGTGCCTTCGACAGGGGTGGAAACACCATATATTTT.

The chain joins TRBV9 to TRBJ1-1, with TRBD1 as a possible D gene (5 bases). Germline CDR1 and CDR2: SGDLS and YYNGEE. Trimming left V 0 bases short and J 5 bases short, with 8 bases between. The CDR3 totals 13 residues. CDR3 sequence (DNA): TGTGCCAGCAGCGTAGAGCAGGGTACTGAAGCTTTCTTT. Translation gives CASSVEQGTEAFF.

The V gene is TRBV2, the J gene TRBJ2-7; 9 bases map to TRBD2. Germline CDR1 reads SNHLY; CDR2 reads FYNNEI. The CDR3 is 12 amino acids. The CDR3 spells CASRAQLAGGFV. CDR3 nucleotides: TGTGCCAGCAGAGCACAACTAGCGGGTGGTTTCGTC.

In its sample, this clone was seen once. The rearrangement uses TRBV5-1 and TRBJ2-1; TRBD2 matches at 12 bases. Germline V gives CDR1 SGHRS, CDR2 YFSETQ. This CDR3 spans 15 amino acids. V trimming: 2 bases; J trimming: 9 bases; junction bases outside the gene matches: 6. The CDR3 DNA reads TGCGCCAGCAGCTTAAGACTAGCGGGAGTTGGTGAGCAGTTCTTC. This translates into CASSLRLAGVGEQFF.